The clone carrying this TCR beta chain showed up just a few times. Its antigen is unknown. This entry is derived from a study of metastatic and nonmetastatic thyroid tumors. Looking at the study overall: Repertoire data that came from the blood and tumor or nodule tissue of malignant and benign thyroid patients were compared. General study points: Within blood and tumor, benign nodules reportedly had significantly lower TCR beta diversity than malignant thyroid tumors did.

Original analysis: Clinicopathological groups differed in CDR3, with these differences serving to build a distant-metastasis classifier for papillary thyroid cancer. With MiXCR, TCRdb called clones anew from the PCR reads. These V and J calls rely on TCRdb rather than the paper's analysis. The sample has approximately 16,000 clones, roughly 31% seen once. Thyroid surgery took place with no prior treatment in any patient. Germline V gene sequence: CDR1 MRHNA, CDR2 SNTAGT. CDR3 length: 15 residues. V was clipped by 7 bases and J by 3 bases; unmatched bases: 4. The sample consisted of blood. The receptor comes from a female donor with papillary thyroid cancer or a benign thyroid nodule (not recorded which). Some clones in this sample may be carry-over from other donors' samples. This rearrangement joins TRBV6-4 to TRBJ2-5, with 14 bases that match TRBD2. The CDR3 sequence: CASISTSGGEETQYF. The CDR3 DNA is TGTGCCAGCATCTCGACTAGCGGGGGGGAAGAGACCCAGTACTTC.